These 19 T cell receptor beta chains came from one sample sequenced in a study of blood T cell repertoires in COVID-19. TCRdb's copy holds only in-frame clones and misses some; the assay was immunoSEQ multiplex PCR. This sample yields approximately 290,000 clones, of which approximately 84% are seen a single time; about 15% belongs to the top ten. Sequencing was carried out using peripheral blood. These receptors originate from a person aged 70 to 85 with COVID-19, enrolled during active disease.

This clone occurred a few times. CDR3 loop: CASSFVDRANYGYTF. The CDR3 DNA follows: TGTGCCAGCAGCTTTGTTGACAGGGCCAACTATGGCTACACCTTC. The chain couples TRBV5-4 to TRBJ1-2; 7 nucleotides agree with TRBD1. V was clipped by 2 bases and J by 2 bases; unmatched bases: 6. Germline CDR1 is SGHNT and CDR2 is YYREEE (reference sequence). CDR3 length: 15 amino acids.

The CDR3 DNA sequence: TGTGCCAGTAGTCTCACAGGGTCGAGCACCGGGGAGCTGTTTTTT. Translated, it gives CASSLTGSSTGELFF. The chain employs TRBV19 and TRBJ2-2, with D tentatively TRBD1 (6 bases). CDR1 is LNHDA and CDR2 is SQIVND in the germline V gene (reference sequence). V lost 5 bases to trimming and J lost 4 bases, with 14 bases between them. The CDR3 covers 15 residues.

The J gene is TRBJ1-2, the V gene TRBV6-1; perhaps TRBD1 as D (5 bases). Germline CDR1 and CDR2: MNHNS and SASEGT. Trimming cost V 7 bases and J 4 bases, with 16 bases left between them. The CDR3 has 14 amino acids. In DNA form, the CDR3 reads TGTGCCAGCACCTCCGGGGGGGGGTCCTATGGCTACACCTTC. It is translated as CASTSGGGSYGYTF.

The J gene is TRBJ2-7, the V gene TRBV5-1, with 9 bases aligning to TRBD1. The CDR3 contains 15 residues. V trimming: 3 bases; J trimming: 5 bases; junction bases outside the gene matches: 9. Germline V lookup: CDR1 SGHRS, CDR2 YFSETQ. The CDR3 nucleotides read TGCGCCAGCAGCTCCCACGGACAGGGGATAAACGAGCAGTACTTC. Translation gives CASSSHGQGINEQYF.

The chain joins TRBV11-2 to TRBJ2-5, with D uncertain. V shed 5 bases and J shed 5 bases, with 3 bases lying between them. The germline CDR1 and CDR2 sequences are SGHAT and FQNNGV. CDR3 length equals 10 residues. The CDR3 DNA is TGTGCCAGCAGCGGCGAGACCCAGTACTTC. This codes for CASSGETQYF. Full variable domain (missing parts from reference TRBV11-2 and TRBJ2-5): EAGVAQSPRYKIIEKRQSVAFWCNPISGHATLYWYQQILGQGPKLLIQFQNNGVVDDSQLPKDRFSAERLKGVDSTLKIQPAKLEDSAVYLCASSGETQYFGPGTRLLVL.

V usage is TRBV12-3 or TRBV12-4 and J usage is TRBJ2-2, with a tentative D call TRBD2 (6 bases). Deletions cut 5 bases from V and 12 bases from J, with 16 bases between. This CDR3 is 13 amino acids long. CDR3 nucleotides: TGTGCCAGCAGTCCCCCACGGGGACTGCAGCTGTTTTTT. It translates to CASSPPRGLQLFF.

The chain combines TRBV29-1 with TRBJ2-7, with D perhaps matching TRBD1 (5 bases). The CDR3 totals 13 residues. In germline, CDR1 is SQVTM, CDR2 ANQGSEA. The germline V and J ends were trimmed by 4 bases and 4 bases, with 14 bases remaining between them. The CDR3 sequence is CSVGRTNSYEQYF. Written as DNA, the CDR3 is TGCAGCGTTGGGCGGACAAATTCATACGAGCAGTACTTC.

This chain uses TRBV2 with TRBJ1-5; D is ambiguous. The CDR3 is 16 amino acids. Germline V gives CDR1 SNHLY, CDR2 FYNNEI. Trimming removed 3 bases from V and 1 base from J, with 13 bases in between. In DNA, the CDR3 is TGTGCCAGCAGTGACAGGTTCTTATCGAGCAATCAGCCCCAGCATTTT. This encodes CASSDRFLSSNQPQHF.

The chain links TRBV25-1 to TRBJ2-1, with D possibly being TRBD2 (7 bases). The CDR3 has 16 amino acids. Germline V gene sequence: CDR1 MGHDK, CDR2 SYGVNS. V was shortened by 7 bases and J by 7 bases, with 23 bases between the two germline ends. The DNA for the CDR3 is TGTGCCAGCACGTACTCTACAGGGAGGGGTTGGAATGAGCAGTTCTTC. It encodes CASTYSTGRGWNEQFF.

The chain is built from TRBV7-9 and TRBJ2-5; TRBD2 matches at 12 bases. Germline CDR1 reads SEHNR; CDR2 reads FQNEAQ (reference sequence). After removal of 5 bases from V and 2 bases from J, the junction contained 3 bases not matched to a gene. The CDR3 runs to 15 residues. The CDR3 nucleotides are TGTGCCAGCAGCCCGGGACTAGCGGGTCAAGAGACCCAGTACTTC. The encoded protein is CASSPGLAGQETQYF.

V usage is TRBV4-3 and J usage is TRBJ1-2; D gene unclear. This CDR3 has 15 amino acids. The V end was cut by 0 bases, the J end by 8 bases, with 16 bases between. CDR1 LGHNA and CDR2 YSLEER come from the germline V gene. The CDR3 region has the DNA TGCGCCAGCAGCCAAGATCGGCTCGTCAGGTGGGGCTACACCTTC. The encoded protein is CASSQDRLVRWGYTF.

The chain combines TRBV7-8 with TRBJ1-1; D is perhaps TRBD1 (6 bases). V shed 1 base and J shed 9 bases, with 18 bases lying between them. CDR1 and CDR2 (germline): SGHVS, FQNEAQ. The CDR3 covers 15 residues. CDR3 in amino acids: CASSLETGTYVKAFF. In DNA form, the CDR3 reads TGTGCCAGCAGCTTAGAGACCGGGACATACGTGAAAGCTTTCTTT.

The CDR3 DNA reads TGTGCCAGCAGCTTGTTGCAGGGGGCCTCTGGCTACACCTTC. It codes for CASSLLQGASGYTF. J is TRBJ1-2 and V is TRBV5-6; 8 nucleotides agree with TRBD1. This CDR3 has 14 residues. The junction had 6 bases not matched to a gene; V was cut back by 1 base and J by 7 bases. Germline-derived CDR1 and CDR2 are SGHDT and YYEEEE.

The CDR3 DNA is TGTGCCAGCAGCCTGACAGAAGACGAGCAGTACTTC. This codes for CASSLTEDEQYF. The chain employs TRBV6-2 or TRBV6-3 and TRBJ2-7, with D possibly matching TRBD1 (5 bases). The CDR3 totals 12 residues. Trimming left V 6 bases short and J 5 bases short, with 11 bases between. Germline loops: CDR1 MNHEY, CDR2 SVGEGT.

The chain employs TRBV7-8 and TRBJ2-1; 7 nucleotides agree with TRBD2. V lost 5 bases, J lost 6 bases, and 10 bases stayed unmatched. Germline V lookup: CDR1 SGHVS, CDR2 FQNEAQ. The CDR3 is made up of 15 amino acids. The CDR3 nucleotides read TGTGCCAGCAGCCGCGGGAGAAGGCAGGTCAATGAGCAGTTCTTC. It is translated as CASSRGRRQVNEQFF.

Concerning this clone itself: Its ends do not fully match the called genes, so a read error is possible. The genes are TRBV7-2 and TRBJ1-2; TRBD1 agrees at 9 bases. The CDR3 is made up of 13 amino acids. The germline V gene has CDR1 SGHTA and CDR2 FQGNSA. The CDR3: CASSFNRGRSIPF. CDR3 nucleotide sequence: TGTGCCAGCAGCTTTAACAGGGGGCGCAGTATCCCCTTC.

The V gene is TRBV3-1 (or the pseudogene TRBV3-2), the J gene TRBJ2-3; no firm D call. The V gene's germline CDR1 is LGHDT and CDR2 YNNKEL (reference sequence). This CDR3 contains 12 residues. With 4 bases removed from V and 6 bases from J, the gap between germline ends came to 8 bases. The CDR3 protein is CASSPLRDTQYF. The DNA of the CDR3 is TGTGCCAGCAGCCCTCTCCGGGATACGCAGTATTTT.

This clone appeared a few times. The chain carries TRBV4-2 and TRBJ2-1, with 7 nucleotides matching TRBD2. Per the germline V gene, CDR1 is LGHNA and CDR2 is YNFKEQ. With 0 bases clipped from V and 0 bases from J, the junction kept 5 bases outside the gene matches. The CDR3 spans 17 residues. The CDR3 is CASSQDPSGSSYNEQFF. The CDR3 nucleotides are TGTGCCAGCAGCCAAGATCCTAGCGGAAGCTCCTACAATGAGCAGTTCTTC.

The gene calls are TRBV5-6 and TRBJ1-2; perhaps TRBD1 as D (6 bases). This CDR3 is built from 14 residues. CDR1 is SGHDT, CDR2 YYEEEE, per germline. The V and J ends lost 6 bases and 4 bases respectively, with 16 bases between them. The CDR3 coding sequence is TGTGCCAGCATCAAGACAGGAGAAGTCTATGGCTACACCTTC. The encoded protein is CASIKTGEVYGYTF.